These 8 T cell receptor beta chains came from one sample sequenced in a study of OX40 agonist ivuxolimab in advanced cancers. This table comes from immunoSEQ multiplex PCR, and its TCRdb copy is limited to in-frame clones, with some not included. The data show some 100,000 clones, with around 84% seen just once and roughly 1.1% held by the top ten. Sequencing was performed on CD4+ or CD8+ T cells sorted from blood, taken in a trial of the OX40 agonist ivuxolimab. All receptors derive from an adult with an advanced solid tumor such as melanoma, head and neck, liver or kidney cancer.

CDR3 loop: CASWDSMRGYTF. CDR3 coding DNA: TGTGCCTCCTGGGACAGTATGCGGGGCTACACCTTC. The rearrangement uses TRBV10-3 and TRBJ1-2, with TRBD1 matching over 7 bases. CDR1 is ENHRY, CDR2 SYGVKD, per germline. CDR3 length equals 12 residues. Germline trimming cut 11 bases from V and 8 bases from J; bases unmatched to any gene: 11.

The rearrangement links TRBV11-2 to TRBJ1-1, with TRBD1 as a possible D gene (5 bases). Trimming took off 8 bases at V and 5 bases at J, with 15 bases between the two ends. The CDR3 runs 13 residues. The germline CDR1 and CDR2 sequences are SGHAT and FQNNGV. The CDR3 bases are TGTGCCAGCTCTACGAGAGAGGGGACTGAAGCTTTCTTT. Translated, it gives CASSTREGTEAFF.

V gene TRBV28 combines with J gene TRBJ1-2; the D gene is possibly TRBD1 (5 bases). CDR1 and CDR2 (germline): MDHEN, SYDVKM. The CDR3 is 12 amino acids. V lost 7 bases to trimming and J lost 7 bases, with 13 bases between them. Here the CDR3 reads CASTAGSSGYTF. The CDR3 bases are TGTGCCAGCACCGCAGGGTCAAGTGGCTACACCTTC.

This clone was detected once. This sequence joins TRBV5-1 and TRBJ1-1; D is perhaps TRBD1 (5 bases). CDR1 and CDR2 from the germline V gene are SGHRS and YFSETQ. V lost 2 bases, J lost 4 bases, and 12 bases lay in between. The CDR3 length is 14 residues. Here the CDR3 DNA reads TGCGCCAGCAGCTTAAGGGCGGGGGGCACTGAAGCTTTCTTT. Its protein is CASSLRAGGTEAFF.

Remarks on this clone: A read error may account for a junction end that differs from germline. The chain employs TRBV6-1 and TRBJ2-3; a weak D match, TRBD2 (6 bases). The CDR3 spans 15 residues. The germline CDR1 and CDR2 sequences are MNHNS and SASEGT. CDR3 sequence: CASREAGRSTDTQYF. CDR3 nucleotide sequence: TGTGCCAGCAGGGAAGCGGGCCGAAGCACAGATACGCAGTATTTT.

The J gene is TRBJ1-3, the V gene TRBV6-1; TRBD1 aligns across 7 bases. Germline V CDR1 and CDR2: MNHNS, SASEGT. The junction had 3 bases not matched to a gene; V was cut back by 7 bases and J by 0 bases. There are 14 residues in the CDR3. The CDR3 coding sequence is TGTGCCAGCATCGGGACAGCCTCTGGAAACACCATATATTTT. It specifies CASIGTASGNTIYF.

The genes are TRBV18 and TRBJ1-5, with TRBD1 identical over 7 bases. This CDR3 is built from 14 residues. V dropped 3 bases and J dropped 4; count of bases not matched to a gene: 3. The germline gives CDR1 KGHSH, CDR2 LQKENI. The CDR3 DNA follows: TGTGCCAGCTCACCCAGACAGGGAAATCAGCCCCAGCATTTT. Amino acid sequence: CASSPRQGNQPQHF.

For the CDR3, the DNA is TGTGCCAGCGGACGGGACAGGGGTTTGGGTGGCTACACCTTC. Its protein is CASGRDRGLGGYTF. The rearrangement links TRBV27 to TRBJ1-2; 10 bases match TRBD1. The V segment lost 8 bases and the J segment 7 bases; nucleotides outside the gene matches: 10. Per germline, CDR1 MNHEY and CDR2 SMNVEV (reference sequence). There are 14 residues in the CDR3.